This T cell receptor beta chain was identified in a study of cytomegalovirus exposure and HLA in healthy donors. Study as a whole: An analysis done earlier identified approximately 120 million unique TCR beta sequences from about 179 million T cells. Overall study results and limits: TCR beta chain V- and J-gene trimming was linked, in a later analysis, to a missense variant in DCLRE1C. An apparent linkage of common viral pathogens to several of the most significant clusters emerged in a later analysis.

PCR was performed using 60 Vbeta and 13 Jbeta primers. Libraries were prepared by immunoSEQ multiplex PCR; TCRdb keeps only in-frame clonotypes and omits some of them. The sample includes tens of thousands of clones, just under 80% seen only once; the top ten take 3.5% to 4%. The CDR3 contains 17 residues. Germline CDR1 and CDR2: SGHNT and YYREEE (reference sequence). V gave up 0 bases and J gave up 5 bases, with 20 bases separating them. In this sample, this clone turned up once. The antigen remains undetermined. Source material: PBMCs. The V and J genes are TRBV5-4 and TRBJ2-5; D is perhaps TRBD2 (7 bases). The source is a woman in her forties in good health and CMV-seronegative. CDR3 nucleotides: TGTGCCAGCAGCTTGGAGGGCGGGGGCGTATCGGGTGAGACCCAGTACTTC. Residues: CASSLEGGGVSGETQYF.